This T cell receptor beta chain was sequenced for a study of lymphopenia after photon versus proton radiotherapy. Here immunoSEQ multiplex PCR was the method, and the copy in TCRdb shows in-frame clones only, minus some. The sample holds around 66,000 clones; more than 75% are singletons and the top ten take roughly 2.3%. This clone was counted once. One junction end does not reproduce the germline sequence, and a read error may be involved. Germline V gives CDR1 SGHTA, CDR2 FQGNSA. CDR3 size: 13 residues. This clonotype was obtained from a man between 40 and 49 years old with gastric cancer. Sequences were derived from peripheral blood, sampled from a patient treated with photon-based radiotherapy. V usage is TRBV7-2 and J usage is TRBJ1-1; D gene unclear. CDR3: CASSLAENSEAFF. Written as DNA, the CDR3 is TGTGCCAGCAGCCTGGCGGAGAACTCTGAAGCTTTCTTT.